The source of this T cell receptor beta chain is a study of beta chain features in type 1 diabetes. As every portion of the isolated RNA was reverse transcribed, the sequencing read expressed TCRB transcripts. Using immunoSEQ multiplex PCR, the repertoire was profiled, and TCRdb retains in-frame clones only, with some absent. This table has about 410,000 clones, 14% appearing once. Study-level findings and limits: In these data, an HLA type influence on TCRB rearrangement remained unresolved. Among type 1 diabetes patients, VDJ junctions had fewer insertions and more deletions.

As concerns this clone: What it binds is not known.

Germline CDR1 and CDR2: SEHNR and FQNEAQ (reference sequence). V lost 1 base to trimming and J lost 10 bases, with 7 bases between them. The CDR3 spans 11 residues. Sorting based on CD45RO/CCR7/CD25/CD127/CD95/CD27 separated CD4+ naive, central memory, regulatory and stem cell-like memory cells. Sorted populations all had greater than 95% purity. This TCR was recovered from a man aged 25 to 40 in good health. The sequenced sample consisted of naive CD4+ T cells from blood. The chain is built from TRBV7-9 and TRBJ2-5; no clear D. CDR3 residues: CASSLEAGQYF. CDR3 DNA: TGTGCCAGCAGCTTAGAGGCAGGCCAGTACTTC.